The 27 T cell receptor beta chains in this list originate from one sample, sequenced in a study of cytomegalovirus exposure and HLA in healthy donors. The method was immunoSEQ multiplex PCR; TCRdb's version includes in-frame clones alone and lacks a portion of them. Of 70,000 to 75,000 clones detected, roughly 94% appear once; the ten largest clones hold 1.4%. Sequenced material: PBMCs. Every receptor here comes from a man between 18 and 29 years old in good health and CMV-seropositive.

This clone has a single count. The chain joins TRBV18 to TRBJ2-5, with 8 bases aligning to TRBD2. Trimming cost V 3 bases and J 4 bases; bases outside gene matches: 4. The length of the CDR3 is 14 residues. In germline, CDR1 is KGHSH, CDR2 LQKENI. CDR3 sequence reads: CASSPTGGGETQYF. CDR3 sequence (DNA): TGTGCCAGCTCACCCACCGGGGGGGGAGAGACCCAGTACTTC. Complete variable domain (other parts from reference TRBV18 and TRBJ2-5): NAGVMQNPRHLVRRRGQEARLRCSPMKGHSHVYWYRQLPEEGLKFMVYLQKENIIDESGMPKERFSAEFPKEGPSILRIQQVVRGDSAAYFCASSPTGGGETQYFGPGTRLLVL.

V usage is TRBV28 and J usage is TRBJ2-7, with 7 positions matching TRBD1. Germline V lookup: CDR1 MDHEN, CDR2 SYDVKM. The CDR3 length is 14 residues. V shed 6 bases, J shed 5 bases, and the junction held 10 bases outside the gene matches. DNA of the CDR3: TGTGCCAGCAGAAACAGGGGCAGTCGGGACGAGCAGTACTTC. As protein: CASRNRGSRDEQYF.

J is TRBJ1-2 and V is TRBV5-1; TRBD1 matches at 7 bases. Germline loops: CDR1 SGHRS, CDR2 YFSETQ. The CDR3 is 16 amino acids. J lost 5 bases, V lost 2 bases, and 12 bases had no gene match. In DNA, the CDR3 is TGCGCCAGCAGCTTAAGCCCAGGAGGGGGCAGGTATGGCTACACCTTC. It is translated as CASSLSPGGGRYGYTF.

The chain joins TRBV10-2 to TRBJ2-7; TRBD1 agrees at 8 bases. With V trimmed by 6 bases and J by 0 bases, 4 bases remained unmatched. The CDR3 sequence is 14 residues long. Germline V gives CDR1 WSHSY, CDR2 SAAADI. The DNA of the CDR3 is TGCGCCAGCAGCTCGCAGGGGGCCTCCTACGAGCAGTACTTC. Residues: CASSSQGASYEQYF.

The chain couples TRBV28 to TRBJ2-1; D may be TRBD2 (6 bases). The germline V and J ends were trimmed by 5 bases and 3 bases, with 11 bases remaining between them. The CDR3 sequence is 14 residues long. The germline CDR1 and CDR2 sequences are MDHEN and SYDVKM. The CDR3 spells CASSRRLDYNEQFF. Written as DNA, the CDR3 is TGTGCCAGCAGTCGCCGACTAGACTACAATGAGCAGTTCTTC.

The count of this clone is one. The rearrangement links TRBV7-2 to TRBJ2-3, with 8 positions matching TRBD2. CDR1 SGHTA and CDR2 FQGNSA come from the germline V gene. Trimming removed 7 bases from V and 3 bases from J; junction bases left unmatched: 9. The CDR3 extends over 15 amino acids. The CDR3 DNA follows: TGTGCCAGCACCCGGGGTAGCGGGGAGACAGATACGCAGTATTTT. Translated, it gives CASTRGSGETDTQYF.

The J gene is TRBJ1-5, the V gene TRBV7-8; 10 nucleotides match TRBD1. CDR3 length: 18 residues. Germline CDR1 is SGHVS and CDR2 is FQNEAQ. Trimming at V came to 4 bases and at J to 3 bases, leaving 12 bases not matched to a gene. CDR3 in amino acids: CASSSLGRRQGANQPQHF. The CDR3 DNA is TGTGCCAGCAGCTCCCTCGGGCGTCGACAGGGGGCCAATCAGCCCCAGCATTTT. The full variable domain, rest sourced from reference TRBV7-8 and TRBJ1-5, is GAGVSQSPRYKVAKRGQDVALRCDPISGHVSLFWYQQALGQGPEFLTYFQNEAQLDKSGLPSDRFFAERPEGSVSTLKIQRTQQEDSAVYLCASSSLGRRQGANQPQHFGDGTRLSIL.

This chain connects TRBV2 to TRBJ2-1; 7 bases are a match to TRBD2. There are 12 residues in the CDR3. J lost 9 bases, V lost 5 bases, and 4 bases had no gene match. Looked up from germline, CDR1 is SNHLY and CDR2 is FYNNEI. CDR3 DNA sequence: TGTGCCAGCAGTCTAGCGGAATTTGAGCAGTTCTTC. It encodes CASSLAEFEQFF.

This chain uses TRBV9 with TRBJ2-5; 11 nucleotides match TRBD1. Germline V gene sequence: CDR1 SGDLS, CDR2 YYNGEE. This CDR3 region has 15 residues. With V trimmed by 0 bases and J by 5 bases, 3 bases remained unmatched. In nucleotides, the CDR3 is TGTGCCAGCAGCGTAGGGACAGGGGGCGCTGAGACCCAGTACTTC. This sequence encodes CASSVGTGGAETQYF.

This chain joins TRBV1 and TRBJ2-3; the D call TRBD2 from the table was never checked on the DNA. TRBV1 represents a pseudogene. CDR3 length: 18 amino acids. The CDR3 region has the DNA TGCACCAGCAGCCAGGCTAAAACCCCTAGCGGGGGTAACGATACGCAGTATTTT. It is translated as CTSSQAKTPSGGNDTQYF.

The count of this clone is one. This chain links TRBV9 with TRBJ2-3, with 9 bases that match TRBD2. This CDR3 contains 17 residues. The germline V gene encodes CDR1 SGDLS and CDR2 YYNGEE. The junction had 7 bases not matched to a gene; V was cut back by 0 bases and J by 2 bases. Written as DNA, the CDR3 is TGTGCCAGCAGCGTAGGGGGGCTAGCGGGGAACACAGATACGCAGTATTTT. This gives the protein CASSVGGLAGNTDTQYF. Full variable domain (remainder filled in from reference TRBV9 and TRBJ2-3): DSGVTQTPKHLITATGQRVTLRCSPRSGDLSVYWYQQSLDQGLQFLIQYYNGEERAKGNILERFSAQQFPDLHSELNLSSLELGDSALYFCASSVGGLAGNTDTQYFGPGTRLTVL.

This chain connects TRBV7-3 to TRBJ2-1; 8 bases line up with TRBD1. V gave up 5 bases and J gave up 2 bases; unmatched junction bases: 8. Germline values: CDR1 SGHTA, CDR2 FQGTGA. This CDR3 spans 16 amino acids. In DNA form, the CDR3 reads TGTGCCAGCAGCCCAAATGGACAGGGCCCCTACAATGAGCAGTTCTTC. Its translation: CASSPNGQGPYNEQFF.

The chain is built from TRBV5-1 and TRBJ2-1; D uncertain. Trimming left V 0 bases short and J 5 bases short, with 12 bases between. The CDR3 spans 15 residues. Germline V gene data show CDR1 as SGHRS and CDR2 as YFSETQ. The CDR3 nucleotides read TGCGCCAGCAGCTTGGGGCCAGGCTACGACAATGAGCAGTTCTTC. It codes for CASSLGPGYDNEQFF.

V is TRBV30 and J is TRBJ2-5; D remains unclear. The V and J ends lost 4 bases and 4 bases respectively, with 19 bases between them. The CDR3 spans 15 residues. Germline-derived CDR1 and CDR2 are GTSNPN and SVGIG (reference sequence). The CDR3 loop reads CAWKSAPLPGETQYF. CDR3 coding DNA: TGTGCCTGGAAGAGCGCTCCCCTACCGGGAGAGACCCAGTACTTC.

This chain connects TRBV6-6 to TRBJ2-2; perhaps TRBD1 as D (5 bases). The CDR3 consists of 15 residues. V shed 6 bases and J shed 7 bases, with 18 bases lying between them. Germline V gene data show CDR1 as MNHNY and CDR2 as SVGAGI (reference sequence). The CDR3 is CASSPSDSSGGELFF. As DNA, the CDR3 is TGTGCCAGCAGCCCCTCCGACAGCTCGGGCGGGGAGCTGTTTTTT.

The V call is TRBV5-1, the J call TRBJ2-3; 15 bases match TRBD2. V lost 4 bases and J lost 0; bases outside the gene matches: 3. CDR1 and CDR2 (germline): SGHRS, YFSETQ. This CDR3 spans 17 amino acids. CDR3 amino acids: CASSPGLAGGSTDTQYF. The CDR3 DNA is TGCGCCAGCAGCCCCGGACTAGCGGGGGGGAGCACAGATACGCAGTATTTT.

The genes are TRBV6-4 and TRBJ2-1; a possible D gene is TRBD2 (6 bases). CDR1 is MRHNA, CDR2 SNTAGT, per germline. The V end lost 2 bases, the J end lost 4 bases, and 12 bases lay between the germline ends. This CDR3 has 15 amino acids. The CDR3 is CASSDGEEGYNEQFF. In nucleotides, the CDR3 is TGTGCCAGCAGTGACGGGGAGGAAGGGTACAATGAGCAGTTCTTC.

The chain combines TRBV6-1 with TRBJ1-5; the D is unclear. From germline, CDR1 is MNHNS and CDR2 SASEGT. The V end was cut by 2 bases, the J end by 4 bases, with 6 bases between. This CDR3 contains 13 residues. The CDR3 DNA follows: TGTGCCAGCAGTGAATTAGAAAATCAGCCCCAGCATTTT. Residues: CASSELENQPQHF.

The chain combines TRBV21-1 with TRBJ2-4; the D call in the table, TRBD2, was not verified against the DNA. TRBV21-1 is listed as a pseudogene. The CDR3 sequence is 16 residues long. The CDR3: CASSTRQAGGKNIQYF. The CDR3 bases are TGTGCCAGCAGCACCAGACAGGCGGGAGGCAAAAACATTCAGTACTTC.

The rearrangement links TRBV7-2 to TRBJ1-1; a weak D match, TRBD1 (5 bases). V shed 5 bases and J shed 0 bases, with 13 bases lying between them. CDR3 length: 15 residues. Germline CDR1 reads SGHTA; CDR2 reads FQGNSA. CDR3 bases: TGTGCCAGCAGCGTCTCGACAGCCTTGAACACTGAAGCTTTCTTT. Its translation is CASSVSTALNTEAFF.

This chain connects TRBV15 to TRBJ1-1; D is uncertain. The CDR3 contains 14 residues. The germline V and J ends were trimmed by 2 bases and 0 bases, with 7 bases remaining between them. Germline assignment: CDR1 LNHNV and CDR2 YYDKDF (reference sequence). The chain's CDR3 is CATSRNGMNTEAFF. Here the CDR3 DNA reads TGTGCCACCAGCAGAAACGGGATGAACACTGAAGCTTTCTTT.

The genes are TRBV4-1 and TRBJ2-2; maybe TRBD1 (6 bases). The germline CDR1 and CDR2 sequences are MGHRA and YSYEKL. The V gene lost 2 bases and the J gene lost 7 bases, with 11 bases spanning the gap. The CDR3 is 14 residues long. CDR3 sequence reads: CASSQPTGFGELFF. CDR3 DNA sequence: TGCGCCAGCAGCCAACCCACAGGGTTCGGGGAGCTGTTTTTT.

This rearrangement joins TRBV30 to TRBJ1-1; perhaps TRBD1 as D (6 bases). The CDR3 contains 15 residues. Trimming took 0 bases from V and 4 from J, leaving 15 bases between them. Germline values: CDR1 GTSNPN, CDR2 SVGIG (reference sequence). The CDR3 sequence is CAWSVYGGRGTEAFF. The CDR3 coding sequence is TGTGCCTGGAGTGTTTACGGGGGGCGCGGCACTGAAGCTTTCTTT.

As DNA, the CDR3 is TGTGCCAGCAGCTTTTCTAGAGACTACGAGCAGTACTTC. This sequence encodes CASSFSRDYEQYF. V is TRBV11-2 and J is TRBJ2-7; the D is unclear. The germline CDR1 and CDR2 sequences are SGHAT and FQNNGV. The CDR3 covers 13 residues. The V end was cut by 3 bases, the J end by 3 bases, with 9 bases between.

This clone was seen only once. This chain connects TRBV28 to TRBJ1-2, with 7 bases aligning to TRBD1. V was pared by 5 bases and J by 5 bases, with 11 bases of the junction left unmatched. The CDR3 covers 15 residues. Looked up from germline, CDR1 is MDHEN and CDR2 is SYDVKM. The CDR3 DNA follows: TGTGCCAGCAGTCCGGGGACAGCATTATCTTATGGCTACACCTTC. Translated, it gives CASSPGTALSYGYTF.

The chain recombines TRBV5-1 with TRBJ2-1; no clear D gene. This CDR3 is built from 15 residues. Germline V CDR1 and CDR2: SGHRS, YFSETQ. Trimming took off 5 bases at V and 0 bases at J, with 12 bases between the two ends. The chain's CDR3 is CASRVSLSSYNEQFF. DNA for the CDR3: TGCGCCAGCAGGGTTTCCCTTAGCTCCTACAATGAGCAGTTCTTC. The whole variable domain, filled in from reference TRBV5-1 and TRBJ2-1, reads KAGVTQTPRYLIKTRGQQVTLSCSPISGHRSVSWYQQTPGQGLQFLFEYFSETQRNKGNFPGRFSGRQFSNSRSEMNVSTLELGDSALYLCASRVSLSSYNEQFFGPGTRLTVL.

V gene TRBV19 combines with J gene TRBJ1-5; a possible D gene is TRBD1 (6 bases). The CDR3 sequence is 15 residues long. V lost 4 bases, J lost 5 bases, and 15 bases lay in between. Germline V gene lookup returns CDR1 LNHDA and CDR2 SQIVND (reference sequence). CDR3 in amino acids: CASSTSGVGDQPQHF. In DNA, the CDR3 is TGTGCCAGTAGTACCTCAGGGGTCGGCGATCAGCCCCAGCATTTT.